This T cell receptor beta chain came from a study of monozygotic twins with inflammatory bowel disease. Study-wide points: Clonotype sharing was lower in IBD patients than healthy twins, most markedly with disease activity. Telling apart the different T cell subtypes was not possible. The study found lower TCRbeta diversity (inverse Simpson) in IBD patients than in healthy co-twins.

Note on this clonotype: Antigen: not known.

The germline V gene encodes CDR1 SGHRS and CDR2 YFSETQ. The CDR3 is 15 amino acids. UMIs were attached via template switching, each with a 6-nucleotide sample barcode. TCRdb reprocessed the 5' RACE reads and stores each CDR3 protein as one record, lacking DNA. Found here are about 140,000 distinct CDR3 sequences; the top ten clones hold 1% to 1.5%. The receptor comes from a human donor with ulcerative colitis or Crohn's disease, or a healthy co-twin of an affected twin (not recorded which). The sequenced material came from blood. V usage is TRBV5-1 and J usage is TRBJ2-7; TCRdb's D call, TRBD1, is unchecked because there is no DNA. The CDR3 reads CASSFGRGARGEQYF.